A selection of T cell receptor beta chains follows, all from one sample in a study of neurological immune-mediated disorders. Using its own MiXCR run on the 5' RACE reads, TCRdb lists one record per CDR3 protein. The sample has fewer than 90,000 distinct CDR3 sequences, 5.2% seen once. Sequencing was done on a sample of PBMCs. The receptor set was obtained from a man aged 18 to 30 with multiple sclerosis. Each CDR3 is given without its conserved first and last residue. Each record gives: J gene, V gene, CDR3 protein.

TRBJ2-7 TRBV20-1 SAQDDRVIHEQY
TRBJ1-1 TRBV6-5 ASSYTTQGNTEAF
TRBJ1-5 TRBV7-2 ASSLASIAEGNQPQH
TRBJ1-5 TRBV7-2 ASSFSWGQPQH
TRBJ2-3 TRBV29-1 SGMSSKGSPERQY
TRBJ2-1 TRBV29-1 SADSGGQQF
TRBJ1-5 TRBV20-1 SARYRGNSNQPQN
TRBJ1-3 TRBV27 ASSLSGTGPNTIY
TRBJ2-1 TRBV7-9 ASSLAGGYYNEQF
TRBJ2-1 TRBV11-3 ASSTSGRGRDEQF
TRBJ1-5 TRBV6-5 ASSYSKGSNQPQH
TRBJ1-2 TRBV28 ASKPTPGPNYGYT
TRBJ2-1 TRBV5-4 ASSLSASGRGDEQF
TRBJ2-2 TRBV14 ASSLRREKIGELF
TRBJ2-3 TRBV7-3 ASSSPGSTQY
TRBJ2-7 TRBV6-2/TRBV6-3 ASSYLGQGYEQY
TRBJ2-1 TRBV7-9 ASSSDPSNEQF
TRBJ1-2 TRBV7-2 ASSLQSGTTHYGYT
TRBJ2-5 TRBV9 ASSVAGLPETQY
TRBJ1-1 TRBV20-1 SARDRTGVRYTEAF
TRBJ2-3 TRBV5-1 ASSRSGSSTDTQY
TRBJ2-7 TRBV7-9 ASRDVSSYEQY
TRBJ2-5 TRBV7-6 ASSLAWQGASETQY
TRBJ2-1 TRBV12-3/TRBV12-4 ASSLDWSSYNEQF
TRBJ2-1 TRBV11-2 ASSRTGTVGGPYNEQF
TRBJ2-3 TRBV5-1 ASSLGLAGKGTDTQY
TRBJ1-3 TRBV7-2 ASSSTGGGNTIY
TRBJ2-7 TRBV4-3 ASSQDISSLEY
TRBJ2-1 TRBV11-2 ASGGLAGPYNEQF
TRBJ2-3 TRBV5-1 ASSPDGTSMYTQY
TRBJ2-2 TRBV5-1 ASSMQGPNTGELF
TRBJ2-3 TRBV7-3 ASSLTSGMSDTQY
TRBJ1-4 TRBV5-1 ASSALRWGVEEKLF
TRBJ2-7 TRBV4-3 ASSQDRTSYEQY
TRBJ1-1 TRBV12-3/TRBV12-4 ASSFWGMNTEAF
TRBJ2-5 TRBV7-7 ASSDRTGGETQY
TRBJ1-4 TRBV27 ASSFRRPLGEKLF
TRBJ2-1 TRBV20-1 SARSRDWSSYNEQF
TRBJ2-1 TRBV3-1 ASSQVYNEQF
TRBJ2-1 TRBV20-1 SASLAGDYNEQF
TRBJ1-1 TRBV6-4 ASSDETGARAF
TRBJ2-3 TRBV12-3/TRBV12-4 ASSRGLVVGADTQY